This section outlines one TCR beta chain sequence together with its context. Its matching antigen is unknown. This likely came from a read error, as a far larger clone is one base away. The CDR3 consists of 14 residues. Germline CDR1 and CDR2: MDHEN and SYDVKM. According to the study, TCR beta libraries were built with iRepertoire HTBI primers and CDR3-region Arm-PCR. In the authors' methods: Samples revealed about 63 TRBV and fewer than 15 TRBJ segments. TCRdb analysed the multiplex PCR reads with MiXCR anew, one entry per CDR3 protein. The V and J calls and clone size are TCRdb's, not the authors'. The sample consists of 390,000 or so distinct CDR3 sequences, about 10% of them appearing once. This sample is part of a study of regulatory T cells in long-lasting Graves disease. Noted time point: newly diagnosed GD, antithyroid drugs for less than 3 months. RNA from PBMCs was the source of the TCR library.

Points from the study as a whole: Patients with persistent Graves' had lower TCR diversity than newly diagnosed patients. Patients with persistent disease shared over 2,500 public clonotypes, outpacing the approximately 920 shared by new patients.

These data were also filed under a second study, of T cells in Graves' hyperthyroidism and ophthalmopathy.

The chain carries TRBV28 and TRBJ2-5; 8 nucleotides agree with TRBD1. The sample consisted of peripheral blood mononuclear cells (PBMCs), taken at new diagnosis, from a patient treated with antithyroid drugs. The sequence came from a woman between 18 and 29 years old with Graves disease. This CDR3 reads CASSLGQVGNEQSF. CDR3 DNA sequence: TGTGCCAGCAGTTTGGGACAGGTGGGCAATGAGCAGTCCTTC.